These 18 T cell receptor beta chains came from one sample sequenced in a study of vaccination and CD4 T cells after COVID-19. The Oncomine TCR Beta short-read assay was applied to DNA of cultured CD4+ T cells. TCRdb analysed the PCR reads with MiXCR anew, one entry per CDR3 protein. Of about 15,000 distinct CDR3 sequences detected, roughly half appear once; the ten largest clones hold under 20%. Indicated treatment: roughly 10-day PBMC culture with coronavirus spike peptide pools or control peptides (ViraFEST assay). Their antigen targets remain unknown. The sample consisted of CD4+ T cells from blood, cultured in vitro. The receptor set was obtained from a human donor who had recovered from COVID-19.

The chain joins TRBV11-3 to TRBJ1-1; D might be TRBD1 (6 bases). CDR3 size: 13 residues. Trimming removed 4 bases at V and 7 bases at J, with 13 bases between. Germline V lookup: CDR1 SGHNT, CDR2 YENEEA. CDR3 DNA: TGTGCCAGCAGCTCATCGGACAGCCATGAAGCTTTCTTT. It is translated as CASSSSDSHEAFF.

The CDR3 reads CASSYRIGDGRETQYF. The CDR3 DNA follows: TGTGCCAGCAGTTATCGAATTGGGGATGGGAGAGAGACCCAGTACTTC. This chain joins TRBV27 and TRBJ2-5, with TRBD2 as a possible D gene (5 bases). V lost 4 bases and J lost 4, with 19 bases in between. Germline lookup yields CDR1 MNHEY and CDR2 SMNVEV (reference sequence). The CDR3 is made up of 16 amino acids.

Within the sample, this clonotype is medium-sized (0.01 to 0.1%). The chain is built from TRBV5-1 and TRBJ1-2, with D possibly matching TRBD1 (5 bases). V gave up 4 bases and J gave up 5 bases, with 15 bases separating them. CDR1 is SGHRS and CDR2 is YFSETQ in the germline V gene. There are 14 residues in the CDR3. The CDR3 region is CASSTRGVWYGYTF. The CDR3 nucleotides read TGCGCCAGCAGCACCCGAGGGGTTTGGTATGGCTACACCTTC. Drawing the rest from reference TRBV5-1 and TRBJ1-2, the complete variable domain is KAGVTQTPRYLIKTRGQQVTLSCSPISGHRSVSWYQQTPGQGLQFLFEYFSETQRNKGNFPGRFSGRQFSNSRSEMNVSTLELGDSALYLCASSTRGVWYGYTFGSGTRLTVV.

The chain couples TRBV20-1 to TRBJ2-4, with 13 bases lining up with TRBD2. Germline values: CDR1 DFQATT, CDR2 SNEGSKA (reference sequence). The CDR3 runs 17 residues. J lost 0 bases, V lost 6 bases, and 8 bases had no gene match. CDR3 loop: CSAHGTSGTIAKNIQYF. The CDR3, as DNA: TGCAGTGCGCACGGGACTAGCGGGACGATAGCCAAAAACATTCAGTACTTC.

This clonotype has only one observation. This sequence joins TRBV20-1 and TRBJ2-1; 9 nucleotides line up with TRBD1. The CDR3 contains 16 residues. The junction had 9 bases not matched to a gene; V was cut back by 0 bases and J by 6 bases. Per the germline V gene, CDR1 is DFQATT and CDR2 is SNEGSKA (reference sequence). CDR3 sequence: CSARDWGTGTPNEQFF. The CDR3 DNA sequence: TGCAGTGCTAGAGATTGGGGGACAGGGACCCCCAATGAGCAGTTCTTC.

This chain connects TRBV7-9 to TRBJ2-3; tentatively, D is TRBD1 or TRBD2 (5 bases each). The CDR3 covers 16 residues. Germline CDR1 is SEHNR and CDR2 is FQNEAQ (reference sequence). The V and J ends lost 7 bases and 2 bases respectively, with 19 bases between them. The CDR3 sequence: CASIPGTGTLTDTQYF. The CDR3 region has the DNA TGTGCCAGCATCCCGGGAACCGGGACCCTCACAGATACGCAGTATTTT.

This rearrangement joins TRBV7-2 to TRBJ2-1; TRBD2 aligns across 9 bases. From germline, CDR1 is SGHTA and CDR2 FQGNSA. Germline trimming cut 2 bases from V and 4 bases from J; bases unmatched to any gene: 6. The CDR3 is 16 residues long. The CDR3 coding sequence is TGTGCCAGCAGCTTACGACTAGCGGCAGAATACAATGAGCAGTTCTTC. This gives the protein CASSLRLAAEYNEQFF.

The chain couples TRBV2 to TRBJ2-3; D gene ambiguous. From germline, CDR1 is SNHLY and CDR2 FYNNEI. This CDR3 spans 15 amino acids. Trimming stripped 2 bases from V and 0 bases from J, with 9 bases between. CDR3 sequence reads: CASSERRSSTDTQYF. CDR3 DNA sequence: TGTGCCAGCAGTGAAAGGCGCAGTAGCACAGATACGCAGTATTTT.

CDR3 sequence: CSASRSTDTQYF. In nucleotides, the CDR3 is TGCAGTGCTAGTCGCAGCACAGATACGCAGTATTTT. This chain links TRBV20-1 with TRBJ2-3; D remains ambiguous. The V gene's germline CDR1 is DFQATT and CDR2 SNEGSKA (reference sequence). This CDR3 has 12 residues. The germline V and J ends were trimmed by 3 bases and 0 bases, with 4 bases remaining between them.

V gene TRBV6-2 or TRBV6-3 combines with J gene TRBJ1-1; 7 nucleotides match TRBD1. Germline-derived CDR1 and CDR2 are MNHEY and SVGEGT. The V gene end was trimmed by 5 bases and the J gene end by 3 bases; junction bases not matched to a gene: 12. CDR3 length: 16 residues. The CDR3 here is CASSTGQPTSHTEAFF. The CDR3 DNA is TGTGCCAGCAGTACGGGACAGCCTACCTCTCACACTGAAGCTTTCTTT.

This clonotype was counted only a few times. The V call is TRBV30, the J call TRBJ1-1; D not certain. Germline CDR1 GTSNPN, CDR2 SVGIG (reference sequence). This CDR3 has 14 amino acids. The V end was cut by 4 bases, the J end by 1 base, with 13 bases between. The CDR3 nucleotides read TGTGCCTGGATCTACTCAGGACCGAACACTGAAGCTTTCTTT. Translated: CAWIYSGPNTEAFF.

This chain's CDR3 is CASSTTGRNSPLHF. The CDR3 bases are TGTGCCAGCAGCACAACAGGGCGCAATTCACCCCTCCACTTT. This sequence joins TRBV7-6 and TRBJ1-6, with D perhaps TRBD1 (6 bases). The V gene lost 5 bases and the J gene lost 7 bases, with 12 bases spanning the gap. The CDR3 contains 14 residues. Germline lookup yields CDR1 SGHVS and CDR2 FNYEAQ. Variable domain in full (rest from reference TRBV7-6 and TRBJ1-6): GAGVSQSPRYKVTKRGQDVALRCDPISGHVSLYWYRQALGQGPEFLTYFNYEAQQDKSGLPNDRFSAERPEGSISTLTIQRTEQRDSAMYRCASSTTGRNSPLHFGNGTRLTVT.

This clonotype was picked up a small number of times. The genes are TRBV6-2 or TRBV6-3 and TRBJ1-2; a possible D gene is TRBD1 (5 bases). V lost 5 bases, J lost 4 bases, and 14 bases lay in between. CDR1 and CDR2 from the germline V gene are MNHEY and SVGEGT. The CDR3 totals 14 residues. The CDR3: CASSPPRDLYGYTF. In DNA, the CDR3 is TGTGCCAGCAGTCCCCCCAGGGATCTCTATGGCTACACCTTC.

This clonotype has more than one count but fewer than ten. DNA of the CDR3: TGTGCCAGTAGTTCATGGGACAGGTCCTACGAGCAGTACTTC. As protein: CASSSWDRSYEQYF. The V call is TRBV19, the J call TRBJ2-7; TRBD1 matches at 8 bases. After removal of 5 bases from V and 1 base from J, the junction contained 4 bases not matched to a gene. CDR3 length: 14 amino acids. CDR1 is LNHDA and CDR2 is SQIVND in the germline V gene (reference sequence).

V usage is TRBV6-5 and J usage is TRBJ1-1; D ambiguous. CDR3 length: 13 residues. Between the trimmed V and J ends, which lost 0 bases and 3 bases, there was a span of 5 bases. The germline gives CDR1 MNHEY, CDR2 SVGAGI. CDR3 bases: TGTGCCAGCAGTTACTCCCGGGACACTGAAGCTTTCTTT. It translates to CASSYSRDTEAFF.

This clonotype has just a few counts. V gene TRBV20-1 combines with J gene TRBJ2-4; D is undetermined. Deletions cut 6 bases from V and 1 base from J, with 4 bases between. This CDR3 spans 11 amino acids. From germline, CDR1 is DFQATT and CDR2 SNEGSKA (reference sequence). The CDR3 DNA follows: TGCAGTGCCCAGGCCAAAAACATTCAGTACTTC. Its protein is CSAQAKNIQYF.

V gene TRBV28 combines with J gene TRBJ1-2; 8 bases fit TRBD1. The CDR3 sequence is 13 residues long. Per germline, CDR1 MDHEN and CDR2 SYDVKM. The ends lost 3 bases at V and 4 bases at J; junction bases unmatched: 1. This chain's CDR3 is CASSLQGAYGYTF. The CDR3 DNA sequence: TGTGCCAGCAGTTTGCAGGGGGCCTATGGCTACACCTTC.

There are a few counts of this clonotype. The chain is built from TRBV7-8 and TRBJ1-6, with a possible D match to TRBD1 (6 bases). CDR3 length equals 14 residues. CDR1 and CDR2 from the germline V gene are SGHVS and FQNEAQ. V dropped 6 bases and J dropped 8 bases, with 14 bases sitting between them. For the CDR3, the DNA is TGTGCCAGCAGTTTGGACAGTTCCGATTCACCCCTCCACTTT. This gives the protein CASSLDSSDSPLHF.